This TCR beta chain was sequenced for a study of T cell responses to AZD1222 COVID-19 vaccine. In germline, CDR1 is WNHNN, CDR2 SYGVQD (reference sequence). Trimming cost V 2 bases and J 1 base, with 8 bases left between them. The CDR3 runs to 14 residues. The protocol was immunoSEQ multiplex PCR, while the TCRdb copy is restricted to in-frame clones and leaves out a portion. The data hold about 86,000 clones, with over 75% observed a single time. The TCR sequence derives from an adult in good health. The V gene is TRBV10-1, the J gene TRBJ1-1; D not resolved. Sample: peripheral blood, taken on day 0 of AZD1222 vaccination. The CDR3 DNA is TGCGCCAGCAGTGAGACAGTTTCGAACACTGAAGCTTTCTTT. Protein sequence: CASSETVSNTEAFF.